This entry is about one T cell receptor beta chain. The V and J ends lost 3 bases and 1 base respectively, with 9 bases between them. The CDR3 length is 14 residues. In germline, CDR1 is LNHNV, CDR2 YYDKDF (reference sequence). This sample stems from a study of blood T cell repertoires in COVID-19. Study summary: The United States, Italy and Spain supplied acute and convalescent COVID-19 samples.

Method: immunoSEQ multiplex PCR; TCRdb's copy keeps in-frame clones and lacks some. The sample includes some 300,000 clones, about nine tenths of them seen just once. Cohorts were assigned according to the clinical history that participants reported. Donors in Cohort 3 counted as recovered after two negative PCRs, clearance, or symptom resolution. Sequenced material: PBMCs or T cells enriched from blood (not recorded which). The chain employs TRBV15 and TRBJ2-5; D gene uncertain. The TCR was taken from a woman aged 35 to 49 who had recovered from COVID-19. The CDR3 region is CATSRALAQETQYF. Here the CDR3 DNA reads TGTGCCACCAGCAGGGCTTTGGCCCAAGAGACCCAGTACTTC.